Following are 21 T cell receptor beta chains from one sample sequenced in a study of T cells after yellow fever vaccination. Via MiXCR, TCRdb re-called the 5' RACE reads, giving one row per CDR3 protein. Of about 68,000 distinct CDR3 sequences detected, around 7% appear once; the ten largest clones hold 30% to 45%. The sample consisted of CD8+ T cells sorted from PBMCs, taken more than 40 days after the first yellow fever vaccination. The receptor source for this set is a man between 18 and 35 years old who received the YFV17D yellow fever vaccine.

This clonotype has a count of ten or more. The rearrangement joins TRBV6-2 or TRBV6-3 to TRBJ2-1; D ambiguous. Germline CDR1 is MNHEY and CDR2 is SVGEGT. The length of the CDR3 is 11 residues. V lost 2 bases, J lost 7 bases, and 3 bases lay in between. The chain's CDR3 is CASSYRNEQFF. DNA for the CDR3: TGTGCCAGCAGTTACCGGAATGAGCAGTTCTTC.

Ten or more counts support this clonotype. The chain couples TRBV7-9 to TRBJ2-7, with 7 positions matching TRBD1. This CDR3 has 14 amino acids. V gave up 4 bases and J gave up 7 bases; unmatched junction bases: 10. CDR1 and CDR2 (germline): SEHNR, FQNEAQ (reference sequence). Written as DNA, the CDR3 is TGTGCCAGCAGCTCCTTGACAGGGTCAGGGGAGCAGTACGTC. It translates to CASSSLTGSGEQYV.

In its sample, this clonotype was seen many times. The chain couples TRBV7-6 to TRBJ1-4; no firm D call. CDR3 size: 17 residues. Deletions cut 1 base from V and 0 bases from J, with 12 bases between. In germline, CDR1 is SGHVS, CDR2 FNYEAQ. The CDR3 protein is CASSLVGRRATNEKLFF. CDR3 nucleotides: TGTGCCAGCAGCTTAGTGGGAAGGAGAGCAACTAATGAAAAACTGTTTTTT.

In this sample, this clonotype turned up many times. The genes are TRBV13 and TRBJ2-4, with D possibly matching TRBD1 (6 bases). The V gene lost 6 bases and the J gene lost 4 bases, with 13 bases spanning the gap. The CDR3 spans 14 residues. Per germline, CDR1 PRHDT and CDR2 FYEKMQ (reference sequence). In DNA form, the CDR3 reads TGTGCCAGCAGGCCTCGGACAGAAAAAAACATTCAGTACTTC. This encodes CASRPRTEKNIQYF. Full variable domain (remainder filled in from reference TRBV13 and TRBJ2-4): AAGVIQSPRHLIKEKRETATLKCYPIPRHDTVYWYQQGPGQDPQFLISFYEKMQSDKGSIPDRFSAQQFSDYHSELNMSSLELGDSALYFCASRPRTEKNIQYFGAGTRLSVL.

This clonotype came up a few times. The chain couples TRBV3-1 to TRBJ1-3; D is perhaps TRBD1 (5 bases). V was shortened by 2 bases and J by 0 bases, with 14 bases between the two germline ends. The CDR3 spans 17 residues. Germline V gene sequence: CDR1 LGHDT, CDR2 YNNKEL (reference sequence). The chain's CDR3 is CASSQRLDSDSGNTIYF. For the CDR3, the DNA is TGTGCCAGCAGCCAACGACTAGACAGTGACTCTGGAAACACCATATATTTT.

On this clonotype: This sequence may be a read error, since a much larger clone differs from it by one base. The CDR3 protein is CASSRHWRGAGCGTQYF. In nucleotides, the CDR3 is TGTGCCAGCAGTCGCCATTGGCGGGGGGCGGGATGCGGTACGCAGTATTTT. V usage is TRBV2 and J usage is TRBJ2-3, with 8 bases aligning to TRBD2. After removal of 5 bases from V and 8 bases from J, the junction contained 18 bases not matched to a gene. Germline assignment: CDR1 SNHLY and CDR2 FYNNEI. There are 17 residues in the CDR3.

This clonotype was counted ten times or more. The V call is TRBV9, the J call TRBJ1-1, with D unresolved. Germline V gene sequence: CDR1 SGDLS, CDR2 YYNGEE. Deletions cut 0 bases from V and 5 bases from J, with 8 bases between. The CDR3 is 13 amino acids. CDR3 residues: CASSVGGPTEAFF. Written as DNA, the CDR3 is TGTGCCAGCAGCGTAGGAGGGCCTACTGAAGCTTTCTTT.

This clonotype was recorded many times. The CDR3 loop is CSARGGADYNEQFF. In DNA form, the CDR3 reads TGCAGTGCTAGAGGCGGGGCCGACTACAATGAGCAGTTCTTC. This chain links TRBV20-1 with TRBJ2-1, with a tentative D call TRBD2 (6 bases). Trimming took off 1 base at V and 3 bases at J, with 10 bases between the two ends. The CDR3 is 14 amino acids. In germline, CDR1 is DFQATT, CDR2 SNEGSKA (reference sequence).

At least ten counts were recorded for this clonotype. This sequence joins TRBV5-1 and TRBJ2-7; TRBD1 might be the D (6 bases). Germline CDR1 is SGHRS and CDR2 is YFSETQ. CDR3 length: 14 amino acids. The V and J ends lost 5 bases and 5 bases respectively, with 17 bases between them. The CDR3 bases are TGCGCCAGCAGTCCCACTGCCACAGGGAACGAGCAGTACGTC. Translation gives CASSPTATGNEQYV.

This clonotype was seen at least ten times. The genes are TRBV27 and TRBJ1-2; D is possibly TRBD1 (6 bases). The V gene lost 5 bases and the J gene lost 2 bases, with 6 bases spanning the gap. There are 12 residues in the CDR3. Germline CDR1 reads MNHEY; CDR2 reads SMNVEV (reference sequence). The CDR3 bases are TGTGCCAGCAGTCAGGGGAACTATGGCTACACCTTC. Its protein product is CASSQGNYGYTF.

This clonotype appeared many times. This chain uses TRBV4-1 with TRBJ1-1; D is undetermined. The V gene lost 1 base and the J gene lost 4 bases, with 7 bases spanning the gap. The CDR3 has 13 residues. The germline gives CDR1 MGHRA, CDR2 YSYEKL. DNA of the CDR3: TGCGCCAGCAGCCAAGGGGAGGGCACTGAAGCTTTCTTT. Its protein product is CASSQGEGTEAFF.

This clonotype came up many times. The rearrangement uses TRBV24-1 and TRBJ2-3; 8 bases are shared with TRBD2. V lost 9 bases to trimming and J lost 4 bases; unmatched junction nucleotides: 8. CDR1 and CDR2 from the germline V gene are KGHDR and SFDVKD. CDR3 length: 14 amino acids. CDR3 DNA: TGTGCCACCTCGGGGGGGGGGTCAGCAGATACGCAGTATTTT. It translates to CATSGGGSADTQYF.

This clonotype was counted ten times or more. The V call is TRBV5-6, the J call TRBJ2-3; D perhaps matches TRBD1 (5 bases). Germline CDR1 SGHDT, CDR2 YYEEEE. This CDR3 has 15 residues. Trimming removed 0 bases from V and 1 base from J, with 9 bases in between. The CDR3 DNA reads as TGTGCCAGCAGCTTGGCCGCCAGGGGCACAGATACGCAGTATTTT. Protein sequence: CASSLAARGTDTQYF.

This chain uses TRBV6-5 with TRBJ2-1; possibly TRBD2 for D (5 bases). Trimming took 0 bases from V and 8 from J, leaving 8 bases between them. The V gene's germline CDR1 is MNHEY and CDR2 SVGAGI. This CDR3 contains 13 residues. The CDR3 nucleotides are TGTGCCAGCAGTTACTCACGGGGAGATGAGCAGTTCTTC. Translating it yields CASSYSRGDEQFF.

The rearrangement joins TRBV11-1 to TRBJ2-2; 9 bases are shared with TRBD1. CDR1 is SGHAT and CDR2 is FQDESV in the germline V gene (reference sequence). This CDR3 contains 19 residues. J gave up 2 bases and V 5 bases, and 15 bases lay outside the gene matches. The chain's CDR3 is CASSSTKTGGISNTGELFF. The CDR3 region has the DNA TGTGCCAGCAGCAGTACGAAAACAGGGGGCATATCTAACACCGGGGAGCTGTTTTTT. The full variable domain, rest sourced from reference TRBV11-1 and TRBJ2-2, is EAEVAQSPRYKITEKSQAVAFWCDPISGHATLYWYRQILGQGPELLVQFQDESVVDDSQLPKDRFSAERLKGVDSTLKIQPAELGDSAMYLCASSSTKTGGISNTGELFFGEGSRLTVL.

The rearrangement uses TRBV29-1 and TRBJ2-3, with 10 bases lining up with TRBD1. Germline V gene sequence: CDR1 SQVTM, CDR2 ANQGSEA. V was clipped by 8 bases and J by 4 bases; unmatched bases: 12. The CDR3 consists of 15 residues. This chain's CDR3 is CSLYPGQGPADTQYF. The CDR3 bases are TGCAGCCTCTATCCGGGACAGGGGCCGGCAGATACGCAGTATTTT.

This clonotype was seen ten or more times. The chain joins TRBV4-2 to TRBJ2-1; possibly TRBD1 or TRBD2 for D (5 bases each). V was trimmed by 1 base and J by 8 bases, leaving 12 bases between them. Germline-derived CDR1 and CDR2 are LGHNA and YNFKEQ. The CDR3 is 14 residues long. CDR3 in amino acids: CASSQGGDGDEQFF. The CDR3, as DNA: TGTGCCAGCAGCCAAGGAGGGGACGGCGATGAGCAGTTCTTC.

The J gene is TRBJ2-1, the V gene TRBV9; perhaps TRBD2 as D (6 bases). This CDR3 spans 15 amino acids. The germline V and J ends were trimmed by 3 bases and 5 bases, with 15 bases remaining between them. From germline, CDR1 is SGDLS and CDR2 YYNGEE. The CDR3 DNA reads TGTGCCAGCAGCGAAAGCGGGCGGGACGACAATGAGCAGTTCTTC. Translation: CASSESGRDDNEQFF.

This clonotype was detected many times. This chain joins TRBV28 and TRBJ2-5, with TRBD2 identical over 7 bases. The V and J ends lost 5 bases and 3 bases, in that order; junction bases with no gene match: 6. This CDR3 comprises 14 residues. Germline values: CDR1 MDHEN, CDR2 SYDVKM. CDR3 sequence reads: CASSPRGREETQYF. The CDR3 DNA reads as TGTGCCAGCAGTCCCCGGGGGAGGGAAGAGACCCAGTACTTC.

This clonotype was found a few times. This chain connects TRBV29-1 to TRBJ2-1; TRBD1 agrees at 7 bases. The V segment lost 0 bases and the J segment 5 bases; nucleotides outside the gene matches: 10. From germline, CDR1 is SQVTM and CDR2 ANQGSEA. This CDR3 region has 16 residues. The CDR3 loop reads CSVEEGLEGQNNEQFF. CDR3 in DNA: TGCAGCGTTGAAGAGGGGCTTGAGGGACAGAACAATGAGCAGTTCTTC.

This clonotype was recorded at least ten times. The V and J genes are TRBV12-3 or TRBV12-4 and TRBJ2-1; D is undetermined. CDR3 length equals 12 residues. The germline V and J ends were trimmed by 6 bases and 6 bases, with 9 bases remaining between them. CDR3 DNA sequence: TGTGCCAGCAGCCCTACTCCCAATGAGCAGTTCTTC. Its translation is CASSPTPNEQFF.